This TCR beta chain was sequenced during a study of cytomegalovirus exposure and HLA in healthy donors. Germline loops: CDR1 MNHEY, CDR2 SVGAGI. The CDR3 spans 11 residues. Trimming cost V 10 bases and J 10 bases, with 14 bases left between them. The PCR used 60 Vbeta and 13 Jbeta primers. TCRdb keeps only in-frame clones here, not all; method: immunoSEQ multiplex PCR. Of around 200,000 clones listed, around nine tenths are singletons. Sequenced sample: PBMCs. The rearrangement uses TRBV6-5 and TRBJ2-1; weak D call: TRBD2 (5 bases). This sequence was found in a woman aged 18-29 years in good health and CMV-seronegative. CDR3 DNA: TGTGCCACCCTAGCCGGGGTCGAGCAGTTCTTC. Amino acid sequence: CATLAGVEQFF.